The 10 T cell receptor beta chains below come from one sample, sequenced in a study of spatial heterogeneity in lung cancer. Time point defined: blood at routine non-recurrence follow-up after resection. Tumor, nontumor lung or frozen PBMC supplied whole RNA, sequenced without sorting. In TCRdb, the 5' RACE reads were re-called with MiXCR into one record per CDR3 protein. This table has about 26,000 distinct CDR3 sequences, roughly 6% appearing once. Material: PBMCs, obtained at follow-up. All receptors come from a male donor with early-stage non-small cell lung cancer.

This clonotype was observed many times. J is TRBJ1-2 and V is TRBV14, with 8 bases identical to TRBD1. Germline V CDR1 and CDR2: SGHDN, FVKESK. This CDR3 is 14 amino acids long. Trimming removed 4 bases from V and 4 bases from J; junction bases left unmatched: 5. The CDR3 region has the DNA TGTGCCAGCAGCCGAACCGACAGGGGCTATGGCTACACCTTC. Protein product: CASSRTDRGYGYTF.

At least ten counts were recorded for this clonotype. The chain combines TRBV9 with TRBJ1-1, with a weak D call TRBD1 (6 bases). From germline, CDR1 is SGDLS and CDR2 YYNGEE. Trimming left V 4 bases short and J 4 bases short, with 20 bases between. The CDR3 loop spans 16 amino acids. CDR3 residues: CASSKDRGRGGTEAFF. CDR3 in DNA: TGTGCCAGCAGCAAAGACCGGGGGCGCGGTGGCACTGAAGCTTTCTTT.

Judged by abundance, this clonotype is medium-sized. The rearrangement links TRBV2 to TRBJ2-1; 10 bases match TRBD1. Per germline, CDR1 SNHLY and CDR2 FYNNEI. The length of the CDR3 is 15 residues. V shed 6 bases, J shed 3 bases, and the junction held 5 bases outside the gene matches. In nucleotides, the CDR3 is TGTGCCAGCAGCGCGACAGGGGGCGGCTACAATGAGCAGTTCTTC. It translates to CASSATGGGYNEQFF.

This clonotype was seen at least ten times. The rearrangement joins TRBV29-1 to TRBJ1-1; no definite D call. V was pared by 4 bases and J by 1 base, with 10 bases between. CDR1 is SQVTM and CDR2 is ANQGSEA in the germline V gene. The CDR3 spans 13 residues. For the CDR3, the DNA is TGCAGCGTTGCCCCTAGACCGAACACTGAAGCTTTCTTT. Translating it yields CSVAPRPNTEAFF.

This clonotype was counted many times. V and J are TRBV9 and TRBJ2-5, with D maybe TRBD2 (5 bases). The CDR3 extends over 16 amino acids. V was cut by 0 bases and J by 3 bases, with 15 bases left in between. CDR1 is SGDLS, CDR2 YYNGEE, per germline. CDR3 in amino acids: CASSVVSGRPEETQYF. The CDR3 DNA follows: TGTGCCAGCAGCGTAGTAAGCGGAAGACCCGAAGAGACCCAGTACTTC.

This clonotype has a count of ten or more. This chain links TRBV5-1 with TRBJ2-5, with D uncertain. This CDR3 has 12 amino acids. V lost 0 bases, J lost 6 bases, and 6 bases lay in between. Germline V gives CDR1 SGHRS, CDR2 YFSETQ. In DNA form, the CDR3 reads TGCGCCAGCAGCTTGGACCCCCAGACCCAGTACTTC. Protein sequence: CASSLDPQTQYF.

This clonotype was recorded many times. The chain carries TRBV7-2 and TRBJ2-3, with no clear D. The CDR3 loop spans 12 amino acids. The germline CDR1 and CDR2 sequences are SGHTA and FQGNSA. Trimming removed 5 bases from V and 2 bases from J, with 5 bases in between. The CDR3 DNA follows: TGTGCCAGCAGCCTGTACACAGATACGCAGTATTTT. Its protein is CASSLYTDTQYF.

This clonotype showed up many times. This chain uses TRBV7-2 with TRBJ2-7, with D uncertain. Looked up from germline, CDR1 is SGHTA and CDR2 is FQGNSA. V was pared by 5 bases and J by 3 bases, with 8 bases between. The CDR3 consists of 12 residues. CDR3 sequence (DNA): TGTGCCAGCAGCATCCCGGGCTACGAGCAGTACGTC. Translated: CASSIPGYEQYV.

About this clonotype: At one of its ends the junction is not consistent with the germline gene, which may arise from a read error. V usage is TRBV11-2 and J usage is TRBJ1-2; TRBD1 matches 9 bases. CDR3 size: 13 residues. Germline assignment: CDR1 SGHAT and CDR2 FQNNGV. The CDR3, as DNA: TGTGCCAGCAGCTCCGGGACAGGGCGCTTTCCCCAGTTC. As protein: CASSSGTGRFPQF. The entire variable domain, with the rest obtained from reference TRBV11-2 and TRBJ1-2, is as follows: EAGVAQSPRYKIIEKRQSVAFWCNPISGHATLYWYQQILGQGPKLLIQFQNNGVVDDSQLPKDRFSAERLKGVDSTLKIQPAKLEDSAVYLCASSSGTGRFPQFGSGTRLTVV.

Details on this clonotype: It may be a read error: a sequence one base away is much more abundant. The V call is TRBV7-8, the J call TRBJ2-7; D perhaps matches TRBD1 (6 bases). The length of the CDR3 is 13 residues. V lost 1 base and J lost 9, with 13 bases in between. Germline V gene sequence: CDR1 SGHVS, CDR2 FQNEAQ. The CDR3 spells CASSLVAGAVQYF. The CDR3 coding sequence is TGTGCCAGCAGCTTAGTGGCAGGGGCCGTGCAGTACTTC.